One T cell receptor beta chain is described in this entry. The target antigen is unknown. Using a J-beta primer mix together with a sample-barcoded 5' primer, a second PCR was run for roughly 7 to 11 cycles. Unique molecular identifiers of 12 random nucleotides labeled each cDNA. TCRdb reprocessed the 5' RACE reads with MiXCR, giving one entry per CDR3 protein. In the table there are some 1.8 million distinct CDR3 sequences, roughly two fifths of which are singletons. CDR3 length: 11 amino acids. In germline, CDR1 is SQVTM, CDR2 ANQGSEA. Trimming took 6 bases from V and 7 from J; bases not matched to a gene: 5. This sample is drawn from a study of blood T cells in healthy people across ages. Notes on the study in general: When set beside aged donors, long-lived donors presented more naive CD4+ cells and higher diversity.

The clonotype comes from a human donor in good health. Sequencing was performed on blood. The chain recombines TRBV29-1 with TRBJ2-5, with TRBD1 identical over 7 bases. This CDR3 reads CSVDPGGTQYF. CDR3 DNA sequence: TGCAGCGTGGACCCAGGGGGGACCCAGTACTTC.